This T cell receptor beta chain comes out of a study of T-cell reconstitution after alpha-beta-depleted transplantation in children. Notes on the study in general: When one year had passed after transplant, most T-cell counts and diversity came from newly produced T cells.

This sample's TCRbeta library carried unique molecular identifier barcodes. One entry per CDR3 protein, called by TCRdb with MiXCR from the PCR reads. The sample comprises about a million distinct CDR3 sequences, 25% to 35% of which are singletons, and approximately 30% rests with the top ten. On this clonotype itself: Its cognate antigen is unknown.

V was clipped by 4 bases and J by 1 base; unmatched bases: 12. The germline CDR1 and CDR2 sequences are DFQATT and SNEGSKA (reference sequence). CDR3 length: 17 residues. The chain recombines TRBV20-1 with TRBJ2-2, with 7 nucleotides matching TRBD2. The clonotype was recovered from a boy younger than two who had a stem cell transplant for SCID, so the T cells may come from the graft donor. Sample: PBMCs, mostly from graft donor cells, taken 360 days after TCRalphabeta/CD19-depleted stem cell transplant. The CDR3 sequence is CSANGGGLPMNTGELFF. The CDR3, as DNA: TGCAGTGCTAATGGGGGAGGGCTACCCATGAACACCGGGGAGCTGTTTTTT.